Listed here are 10 T cell receptor beta chains from one sample, sequenced in a study of OX40 agonist ivuxolimab in advanced cancers. Profiled with immunoSEQ multiplex PCR; TCRdb holds only in-frame clones, not every one. The table records tens of thousands of clones, approximately 90% of them present only once. The source material was CD4+ or CD8+ T cells sorted from blood, sampled in a trial of the OX40 agonist ivuxolimab. The source is an adult with an advanced solid tumor such as melanoma, head and neck, liver or kidney cancer.

This chain links TRBV10-3 with TRBJ2-5; D is tentatively TRBD1 or TRBD2 (6 bases each). Near its end, the DNA agrees better with TRBJ2-7, so the J call may be wrong. This CDR3 has 16 residues. From germline, CDR1 is ENHRY and CDR2 SYGVKD. CDR3 bases: TGTGCCATCAGTGAGTCGGGGGGCAGGGTTTCTCGCGAGCAGTACTTC. This sequence encodes CAISESGGRVSREQYF.

The chain uses TRBV5-1 and TRBJ2-7; D might be TRBD2 (5 bases). Trimming removed 3 bases from V and 6 bases from J, with 16 bases in between. Germline V gene lookup returns CDR1 SGHRS and CDR2 YFSETQ. This CDR3 comprises 14 residues. The CDR3 region has the DNA TGCGCCAGCAGCTCGGAAGATCCTGAGGGCGAGCAGTACTTC. Amino acid sequence: CASSSEDPEGEQYF.

The chain employs TRBV13 and TRBJ2-5; a weak D match, TRBD1 (6 bases). The J call may be wrong; the DNA end is better matched by TRBJ2-7. Germline V lookup: CDR1 PRHDT, CDR2 FYEKMQ (reference sequence). This CDR3 is built from 15 residues. CDR3 sequence (DNA): TGTGCCAGCAGCTTACCAGGGGCGTTCTCCTACGAGCAGTACTTC. Protein sequence: CASSLPGAFSYEQYF.

This chain joins TRBV5-1 and TRBJ2-4; D not resolved. Germline CDR1 is SGHRS and CDR2 is YFSETQ. This CDR3 spans 13 amino acids. V lost 0 bases to trimming and J lost 3 bases, with 4 bases between them. The chain's CDR3 is CASSLGYKNIQYF. The CDR3 nucleotides are TGCGCCAGCAGCTTGGGATACAAAAACATTCAGTACTTC. Full variable domain (rest looked up from reference TRBV5-1 and TRBJ2-4): KAGVTQTPRYLIKTRGQQVTLSCSPISGHRSVSWYQQTPGQGLQFLFEYFSETQRNKGNFPGRFSGRQFSNSRSEMNVSTLELGDSALYLCASSLGYKNIQYFGAGTRLSVL.

The rearrangement uses TRBV27 and TRBJ1-4, with unresolved D. The CDR3 consists of 16 residues. Per the germline V gene, CDR1 is MNHEY and CDR2 is SMNVEV (reference sequence). Trimming cost V 4 bases and J 4 bases, with 16 bases left between them. This CDR3 reads CASSSISGGGNEKLFF. The CDR3 coding sequence is TGTGCCAGCAGTTCCATCTCGGGTGGAGGTAATGAAAAACTGTTTTTT.

The chain has TRBV28 and TRBJ1-3; 7 nucleotides match TRBD1. Trimming cost V 2 bases and J 2 bases; bases outside gene matches: 3. CDR3 length: 15 amino acids. Germline V lookup: CDR1 MDHEN, CDR2 SYDVKM. The CDR3 here is CASSLDRDPGNTIYF. Here the CDR3 DNA reads TGTGCCAGCAGTTTAGACAGGGACCCTGGAAACACCATATATTTT.

The CDR3, as DNA: TGCGCCAGCAGCTGGACAGCCTCTAGCACAGATACGCAGTATTTT. Encoded protein: CASSWTASSTDTQYF. The chain links TRBV5-1 to TRBJ2-3; D perhaps matches TRBD1 (6 bases). The CDR3 is made up of 15 amino acids. Deletions cut 3 bases from V and 0 bases from J, with 11 bases between. Per the germline V gene, CDR1 is SGHRS and CDR2 is YFSETQ.

The chain joins TRBV6-6 to TRBJ1-1; TRBD1 is a possible D gene (6 bases). Trimming took off 8 bases at V and 8 bases at J, with 12 bases between the two ends. The germline gives CDR1 MNHNY, CDR2 SVGAGI (reference sequence). The CDR3 has 11 residues. The CDR3 here is CASLGGLEAFF. The CDR3 bases are TGTGCCAGCCTCGGGGGCTTAGAAGCTTTCTTT.

The gene calls are TRBV19 and TRBJ2-7, with D unresolved. CDR3 size: 13 residues. From germline, CDR1 is LNHDA and CDR2 SQIVND (reference sequence). With 1 base removed from V and 4 bases from J, the gap between germline ends came to 8 bases. The DNA for the CDR3 is TGTGCCAGTAGTATAGGCAGCATGTACGAGCAGTACTTC. It encodes CASSIGSMYEQYF.

V is TRBV6-6 and J is TRBJ2-5, with D tentatively TRBD1 (5 bases). With 0 bases removed from V and 4 bases from J, the gap between germline ends came to 12 bases. CDR1 and CDR2 from the germline V gene are MNHNY and SVGAGI (reference sequence). The CDR3 runs to 15 residues. As DNA, the CDR3 is TGTGCCAGCAGTTACTCTCGTCAGGGATCAGAGACCCAGTACTTC. The encoded protein is CASSYSRQGSETQYF.